This TCR beta chain was sequenced for a study of shared clonotypes between healthy human individuals. General study results and limits: Relative to clonotypes present in all four donors, those not shared had lower generation probabilities.

Positive CCR7 selection of CD45RO-negative cells yielded the naive CD8 cells, and terminally differentiated effector memory CD45RA+ cells were excluded. Sequencing was performed with immunoSEQ multiplex PCR; in TCRdb, only in-frame clones are kept and a portion is missing. The repertoire holds approximately 720,000 clones, with roughly nine tenths as singletons. This clone was picked up a small number of times. What it binds is unknown. Germline CDR1 DFQATT, CDR2 SNEGSKA (reference sequence). The CDR3 runs 11 residues. V lost 6 bases and J 7 bases, leaving 12 bases between the germline ends. The chain joins TRBV20-1 to TRBJ1-2; D is perhaps TRBD1 (6 bases). The sequenced sample was naive CD8+ T cells sorted from blood. The sequence was collected from a young man in good health. For the CDR3, the DNA is TGCAGTGCCCCAGGACAGTTTGGCTACACCTTC. Translation: CSAPGQFGYTF.